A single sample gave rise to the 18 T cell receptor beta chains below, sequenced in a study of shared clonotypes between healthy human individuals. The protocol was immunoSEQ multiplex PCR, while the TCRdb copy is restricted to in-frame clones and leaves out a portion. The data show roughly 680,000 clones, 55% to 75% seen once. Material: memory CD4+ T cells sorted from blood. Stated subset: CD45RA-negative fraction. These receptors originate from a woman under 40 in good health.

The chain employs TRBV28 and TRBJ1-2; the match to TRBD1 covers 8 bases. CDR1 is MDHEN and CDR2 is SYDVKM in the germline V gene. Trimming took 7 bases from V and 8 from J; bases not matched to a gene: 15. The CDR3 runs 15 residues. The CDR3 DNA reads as TGTGCCAGCACGCAAAATACAGGGGGTTATTGGGGCTACACCTTC. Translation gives CASTQNTGGYWGYTF.

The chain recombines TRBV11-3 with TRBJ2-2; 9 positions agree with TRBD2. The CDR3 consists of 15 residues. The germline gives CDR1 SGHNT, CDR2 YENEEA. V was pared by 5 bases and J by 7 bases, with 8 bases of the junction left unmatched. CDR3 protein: CASSAGLALGGELFF. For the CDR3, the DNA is TGTGCCAGCAGCGCCGGACTAGCGTTAGGCGGGGAGCTGTTTTTT. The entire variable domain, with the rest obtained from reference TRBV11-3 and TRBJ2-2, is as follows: EAGVVQSPRYKIIEKKQPVAFWCNPISGHNTLYWYLQNLGQGPELLIRYENEEAVDDSQLPKDRFSAERLKGVDSTLKIQPAELGDSAVYLCASSAGLALGGELFFGEGSRLTVL.

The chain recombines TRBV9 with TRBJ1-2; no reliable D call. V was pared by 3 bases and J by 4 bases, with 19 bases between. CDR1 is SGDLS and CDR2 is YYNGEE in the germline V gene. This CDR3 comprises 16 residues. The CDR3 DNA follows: TGTGCCAGCAGCGGAAGCGCCCGGGGAGCGAGCTATGGCTACACCTTC. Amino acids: CASSGSARGASYGYTF.

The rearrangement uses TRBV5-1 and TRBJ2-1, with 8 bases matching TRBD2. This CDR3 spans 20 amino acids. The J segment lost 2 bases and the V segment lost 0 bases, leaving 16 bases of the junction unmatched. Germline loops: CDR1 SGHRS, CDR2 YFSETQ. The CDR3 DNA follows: TGCGCCAGCAGCTTGGGGGTACTAGCGGATTTTGAGGGGCCCTACAATGAGCAGTTCTTC. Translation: CASSLGVLADFEGPYNEQFF.

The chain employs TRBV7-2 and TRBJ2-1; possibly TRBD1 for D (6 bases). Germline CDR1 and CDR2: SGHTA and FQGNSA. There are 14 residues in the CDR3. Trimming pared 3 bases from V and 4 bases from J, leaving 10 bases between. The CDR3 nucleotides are TGTGCCAGCAGCTTGGACAGCGTGTACAATGAGCAGTTCTTC. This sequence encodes CASSLDSVYNEQFF.

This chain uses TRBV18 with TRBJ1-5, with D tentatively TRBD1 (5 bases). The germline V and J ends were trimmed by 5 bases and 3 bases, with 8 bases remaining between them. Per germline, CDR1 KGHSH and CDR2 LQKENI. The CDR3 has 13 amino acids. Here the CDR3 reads CASSGGNNQPQHF. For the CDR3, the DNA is TGTGCCAGCTCAGGGGGGAACAATCAGCCCCAGCATTTT. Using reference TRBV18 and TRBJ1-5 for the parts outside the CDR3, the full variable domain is NAGVMQNPRHLVRRRGQEARLRCSPMKGHSHVYWYRQLPEEGLKFMVYLQKENIIDESGMPKERFSAEFPKEGPSILRIQQVVRGDSAAYFCASSGGNNQPQHFGDGTRLSIL.

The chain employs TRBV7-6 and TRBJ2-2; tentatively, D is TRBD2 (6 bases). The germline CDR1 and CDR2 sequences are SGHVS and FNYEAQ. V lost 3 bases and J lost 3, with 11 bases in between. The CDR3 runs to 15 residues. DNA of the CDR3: TGTGCCAGCAGCTTTACAACGGGGGACACCGGGGAGCTGTTTTTT. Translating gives CASSFTTGDTGELFF.

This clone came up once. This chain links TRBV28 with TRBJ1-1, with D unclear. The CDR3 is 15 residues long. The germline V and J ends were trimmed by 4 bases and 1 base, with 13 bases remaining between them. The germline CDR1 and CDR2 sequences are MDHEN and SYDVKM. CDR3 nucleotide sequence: TGTGCCAGCAGTTATTGGGCCTCCGAGAACACTGAAGCTTTCTTT. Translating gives CASSYWASENTEAFF.

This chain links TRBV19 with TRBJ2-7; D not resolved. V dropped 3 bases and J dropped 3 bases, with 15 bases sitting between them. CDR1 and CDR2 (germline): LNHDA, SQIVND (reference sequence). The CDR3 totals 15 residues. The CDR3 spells CASSMVTRSIYEQYF. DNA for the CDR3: TGTGCCAGTAGTATGGTAACCCGATCGATCTACGAGCAGTACTTC.

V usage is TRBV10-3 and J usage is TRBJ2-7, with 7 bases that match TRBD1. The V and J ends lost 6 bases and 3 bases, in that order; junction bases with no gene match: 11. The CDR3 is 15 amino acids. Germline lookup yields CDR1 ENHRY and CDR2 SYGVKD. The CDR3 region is CAISGKQQGHYEQYF. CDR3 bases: TGTGCCATCAGCGGTAAGCAACAGGGGCACTACGAGCAGTACTTC.

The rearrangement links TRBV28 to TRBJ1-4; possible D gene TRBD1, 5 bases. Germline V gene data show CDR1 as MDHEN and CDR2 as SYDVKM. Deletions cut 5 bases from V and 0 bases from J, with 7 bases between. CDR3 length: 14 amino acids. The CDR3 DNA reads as TGTGCCAGCAGTCCGGGGGCAACTAATGAAAAACTGTTTTTT. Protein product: CASSPGATNEKLFF.

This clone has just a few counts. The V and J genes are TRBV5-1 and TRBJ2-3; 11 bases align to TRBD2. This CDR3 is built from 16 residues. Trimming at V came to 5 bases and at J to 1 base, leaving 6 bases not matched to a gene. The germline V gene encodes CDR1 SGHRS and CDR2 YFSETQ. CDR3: CASRPLAGGGTDTQYF. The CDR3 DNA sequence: TGCGCCAGCAGGCCTCTAGCGGGAGGTGGCACAGATACGCAGTATTTT.

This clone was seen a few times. The CDR3 nucleotides are TGTGCCTGGAGTGTAGGGACAGGGGGCAATGGCTACACCTTC. Translation: CAWSVGTGGNGYTF. The chain recombines TRBV30 with TRBJ1-2, with 12 bases that match TRBD1. The CDR3 totals 14 residues. Germline-derived CDR1 and CDR2 are GTSNPN and SVGIG (reference sequence). The ends lost 0 bases at V and 6 bases at J; junction bases unmatched: 2.

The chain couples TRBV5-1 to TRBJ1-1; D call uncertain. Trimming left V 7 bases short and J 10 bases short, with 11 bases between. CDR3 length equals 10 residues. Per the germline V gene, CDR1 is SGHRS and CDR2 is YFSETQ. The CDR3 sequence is CASHGVSAFF. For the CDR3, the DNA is TGCGCCAGCCATGGGGTGTCAGCTTTCTTT.

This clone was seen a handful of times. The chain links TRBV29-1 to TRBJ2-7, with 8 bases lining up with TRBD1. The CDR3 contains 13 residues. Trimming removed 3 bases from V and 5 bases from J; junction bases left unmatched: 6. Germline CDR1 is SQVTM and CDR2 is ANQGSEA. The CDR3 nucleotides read TGCAGCGTTGAGGGACAGGTAAACCACGAGCAGTACTTC. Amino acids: CSVEGQVNHEQYF.

CDR3 protein: CASSLVASGGTDTQYF. The CDR3 DNA follows: TGCGCCAGCAGCTTGGTAGCTAGCGGGGGGACAGATACGCAGTATTTT. The chain employs TRBV5-1 and TRBJ2-3, with 11 bases lining up with TRBD2. The junction had 3 bases not matched to a gene; V was cut back by 0 bases and J by 3 bases. The CDR3 is made up of 16 amino acids. Germline V CDR1 and CDR2: SGHRS, YFSETQ.

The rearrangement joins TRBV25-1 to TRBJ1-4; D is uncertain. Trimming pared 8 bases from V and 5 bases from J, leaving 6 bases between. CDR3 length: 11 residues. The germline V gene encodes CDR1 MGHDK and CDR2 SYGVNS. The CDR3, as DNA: TGTGCCAGCTATGAGAATGAAAAACTGTTTTTT. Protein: CASYENEKLFF.

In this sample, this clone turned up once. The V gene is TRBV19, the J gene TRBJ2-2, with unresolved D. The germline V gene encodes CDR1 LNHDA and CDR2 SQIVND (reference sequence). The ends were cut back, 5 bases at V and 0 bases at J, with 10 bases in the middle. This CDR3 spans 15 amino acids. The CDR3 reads CASSDDNANTGELFF. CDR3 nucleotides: TGTGCCAGTAGTGATGACAATGCGAACACCGGGGAGCTGTTTTTT.